This is a list of T cell receptor beta chains from one sample in a study of T cells in Graves' hyperthyroidism and ophthalmopathy. TCRdb fed the multiplex PCR reads into MiXCR, producing one record per CDR3 protein. The sample holds a few hundred thousand distinct CDR3 sequences; about a fifth are singletons and the top ten take about a quarter. Sequenced input: blood. The origin of the receptors is a man aged 18 to 30 with Graves' hyperthyroidism. Both conserved end residues are part of each CDR3. The D gene is left open where the match is weak. Clone size is not always given. Where it is, it says once, few, many or a class for expanded clones.

J: TRBJ1-1
D: -
V: TRBV5-1
size: -
CDR3: CASSLGFAGRENTEAFF
DNA: TGCGCCAGCAGCTTGGGCTTCGCGGGGCGGGAGAACACTGAAGCTTTCTTT

J: TRBJ1-2
D: TRBD1
V: TRBV12-3/TRBV12-4
size: many
CDR3: CASSPPRQGARNYGYTF
DNA: TGTGCCAGCAGCCCCCCCCGACAGGGGGCAAGAAACTATGGCTACACCTTC

J: TRBJ2-7
D: -
V: TRBV2
size: -
CDR3: CASSPVSLLEQYF
DNA: TGTGCCAGCTCCCCGGTAAGCCTGCTCGAGCAGTACTTC

J: TRBJ2-7
D: -
V: TRBV29-1
size: few
CDR3: CSVEQGGRNYEQYF
DNA: TGCAGCGTTGAACAGGGGGGGAGGAACTACGAGCAGTACTTC

J: TRBJ1-1
D: -
V: TRBV12-3/TRBV12-4
size: -
CDR3: CASSLRGFEAFF
DNA: TGTGCCAGCAGTCTTAGGGGGTTTGAAGCTTTCTTT

J: TRBJ1-1
D: -
V: TRBV7-3
size: -
CDR3: CASSLGRGKGSTEAFF
DNA: TGTGCCAGCAGCTTAGGGAGGGGGAAAGGTAGCACTGAAGCTTTCTTT

J: TRBJ1-5
D: TRBD1
V: TRBV2
size: many
CDR3: CASSVQGAAQPQHF
DNA: TGTGCCAGCAGTGTGCAGGGGGCGGCTCAGCCCCAGCATTTT

J: TRBJ2-7
D: TRBD1
V: TRBV6-1
size: many
CDR3: CATRTGPTYEQYF
DNA: TGTGCCACCCGGACAGGTCCCACCTACGAGCAGTACTTC

J: TRBJ2-7
D: -
V: TRBV6-1
size: -
CDR3: CASSEGEAAEQYF
DNA: TGTGCCAGCAGTGAAGGGGAGGCTGCAGAGCAGTACTTC

J: TRBJ1-2
D: -
V: TRBV27
size: -
CDR3: CASGDRRTSFYGYTF
DNA: TGTGCCAGCGGTGACAGGAGAACGTCTTTTTATGGCTACACCTTC

J: TRBJ1-3
D: -
V: TRBV6-5
size: many
CDR3: CASSYLGVGSGNTIYF
DNA: TGTGCCAGCAGTTACTTGGGGGTAGGGAGTGGAAACACCATATATTTT

J: TRBJ1-2
D: -
V: TRBV25-1
size: many
CDR3: CASSEHQGYGYTF
DNA: TGTGCCAGCAGTGAACACCAGGGCTATGGCTACACCTTC

J: TRBJ1-2
D: -
V: TRBV20-1
size: many
CDR3: CSATRDTRHGYTF
DNA: TGCAGTGCTACCCGGGACACTAGACATGGCTACACCTTC

J: TRBJ2-7
D: -
V: TRBV30
size: many
CDR3: CAWSHYPHEQYF
DNA: TGTGCCTGGAGCCATTATCCCCACGAGCAGTACTTC

J: TRBJ2-5
D: -
V: TRBV9
size: many
CDR3: CASSPSSGVQETQYF
DNA: TGTGCCAGCAGCCCCTCATCCGGGGTGCAAGAGACCCAGTACTTC

J: TRBJ2-7
D: -
V: TRBV12-5
size: many
CDR3: CASGLAVSYEQYF
DNA: TGTGCTAGTGGTTTGGCGGTTTCCTACGAGCAGTACTTC

J: TRBJ2-2
D: -
V: TRBV5-1
size: -
CDR3: CASSLLQLNTGELFF
DNA: TGCGCCAGCAGCTTGCTACAGTTGAACACCGGGGAGCTGTTTTTT

J: TRBJ1-1
D: -
V: TRBV19
size: -
CDR3: CASTMVDWTLNTEALF
DNA: TGTGCCAGTACCATGGTCGATTGGACGCTGAACACTGAAGCTCTCTTT

J: TRBJ1-2
D: -
V: TRBV6-5
size: few
CDR3: CATSPGKLRYGYTF
DNA: TGTGCCACCAGCCCGGGCAAGCTCCGCTATGGCTACACCTTC

J: TRBJ2-5
D: -
V: TRBV6-1
size: many
CDR3: CASNGPGRQYF
DNA: TGTGCCAGCAATGGCCCTGGTCGCCAGTACTTC

J: TRBJ2-7
D: -
V: TRBV12-3/TRBV12-4
size: many
CDR3: CASSFGNEQYF
DNA: TGTGCCAGCAGTTTTGGGAACGAGCAGTACTTC